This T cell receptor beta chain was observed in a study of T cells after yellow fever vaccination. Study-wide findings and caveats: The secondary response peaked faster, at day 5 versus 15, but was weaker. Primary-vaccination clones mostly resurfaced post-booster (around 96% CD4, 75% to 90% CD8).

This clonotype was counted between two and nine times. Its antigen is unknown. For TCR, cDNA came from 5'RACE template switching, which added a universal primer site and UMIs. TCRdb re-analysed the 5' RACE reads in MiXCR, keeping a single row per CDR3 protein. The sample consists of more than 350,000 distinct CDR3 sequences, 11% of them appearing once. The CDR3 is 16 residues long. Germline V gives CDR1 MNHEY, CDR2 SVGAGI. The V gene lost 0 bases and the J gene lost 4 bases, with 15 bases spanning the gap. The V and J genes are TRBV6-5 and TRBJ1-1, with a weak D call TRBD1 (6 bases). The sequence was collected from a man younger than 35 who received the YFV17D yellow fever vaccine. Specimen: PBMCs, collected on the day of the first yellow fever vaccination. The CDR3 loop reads CASSYSGGPVVTEAFF. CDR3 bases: TGTGCCAGCAGTTACTCGGGGGGCCCGGTGGTCACTGAAGCTTTCTTT.